Below are 11 T cell receptor beta chains sequenced from a single sample in a study of T-cell memory formation after mild COVID-19. MiXCR was run by TCRdb on the 5' RACE reads, yielding one entry per CDR3 protein. Among hundreds of thousands of distinct CDR3 sequences listed, around 24% were seen once. Sequencing was performed on PBMCs or a T cell subset sorted from them (not recorded which). These receptors came from an adult woman who had mild COVID-19 (a few samples of this study predate the infection). Cell type and time point are not known.

CDR3 nucleotides: TGCGCCAGCAGCTTGAGTTCGGGGAACTATGGCTACACCTTC. It translates to CASSLSSGNYGYTF. The V and J genes are TRBV5-1 and TRBJ1-2; D not resolved. CDR3 size: 14 residues. From germline, CDR1 is SGHRS and CDR2 YFSETQ. The V and J ends lost 1 base and 2 bases respectively, with 9 bases between them.

The sample holds a few counts of this clonotype. The J gene is TRBJ1-2, the V gene TRBV7-2; 9 bases match TRBD1. Losses at the gene ends were 3 bases for V and 8 bases for J; bases not matched to a gene: 4. The CDR3 loop spans 13 amino acids. CDR1 is SGHTA and CDR2 is FQGNSA in the germline V gene. CDR3 sequence reads: CASSFGTGRGYTF. CDR3 nucleotide sequence: TGTGCCAGCAGCTTCGGGACAGGGCGGGGCTACACCTTC.

V and J are TRBV7-3 and TRBJ1-1; 9 bases agree with TRBD1. Per germline, CDR1 SGHTA and CDR2 FQGTGA. The junction had 12 bases not matched to a gene; V was cut back by 8 bases and J by 5 bases. The CDR3 extends over 15 amino acids. The CDR3 bases are TGTGCCAGCCTAGATCCGGGACAGGGATTGACTGAAGCTTTCTTT. The encoded protein is CASLDPGQGLTEAFF.

The gene calls are TRBV30 and TRBJ1-5, with 8 bases lining up with TRBD1. Germline CDR1 and CDR2: GTSNPN and SVGIG (reference sequence). This CDR3 spans 17 amino acids. V shed 2 bases, J shed 0 bases, and the junction held 9 bases outside the gene matches. CDR3 amino acids: CAWSPRTGRSSNQPQHF. DNA of the CDR3: TGTGCCTGGAGTCCGCGGACAGGGCGGAGTAGCAATCAGCCCCAGCATTTT. The full variable domain, in which reference TRBV30 and TRBJ1-5 provide the parts outside the CDR3, is SQTIHQWPATLVQPVGSPLSLECTVEGTSNPNLYWYRQAAGRGLQLLFYSVGIGQISSEVPQNLSASRPQDRQFILSSKKLLLSDSGFYLCAWSPRTGRSSNQPQHFGDGTRLSIL.

This clonotype came up a few times. V is TRBV29-1 and J is TRBJ1-1; D not resolved. Trimming took off 3 bases at V and 3 bases at J, with 11 bases between the two ends. The CDR3 covers 13 residues. The germline gives CDR1 SQVTM, CDR2 ANQGSEA. CDR3 residues: CSVEHSKYTEAFF. The CDR3 nucleotides are TGCAGCGTTGAGCACTCGAAATACACTGAAGCTTTCTTT.

The CDR3 spells CAIRAVDKQADTQYF. In DNA form, the CDR3 reads TGTGCCATCAGAGCAGTAGATAAGCAAGCAGATACGCAGTATTTT. This chain uses TRBV10-3 with TRBJ2-3; no reliable D call. In germline, CDR1 is ENHRY, CDR2 SYGVKD. The CDR3 has 15 amino acids. V shed 6 bases and J shed 4 bases, with 17 bases lying between them.

This clonotype appeared a few times. This chain links TRBV7-9 with TRBJ2-5, with 15 bases fitting TRBD2. CDR1 SEHNR and CDR2 FQNEAQ come from the germline V gene (reference sequence). The CDR3 length is 19 residues. V shed 4 bases and J 5 bases; nucleotides not matched to a gene: 14. The CDR3 spells CASSSPGTSGRKSRETQYF. DNA of the CDR3: TGTGCCAGCAGCTCTCCCGGGACTAGCGGGAGGAAGAGTAGGGAGACCCAGTACTTC.

V and J are TRBV5-1 and TRBJ2-6; D might be TRBD1 (5 bases). CDR1 and CDR2 from the germline V gene are SGHRS and YFSETQ. V lost 3 bases, J lost 4 bases, and 17 bases lay in between. This CDR3 region has 17 residues. The CDR3 DNA follows: TGCGCCAGCAGCTCGCAAACGCAGGGCGGCGGGGCCAACGTCCTGACTTTC. This encodes CASSSQTQGGGANVLTF.

This clonotype has just a few counts. The chain has TRBV7-2 and TRBJ1-1, with 9 positions matching TRBD1. The germline gives CDR1 SGHTA, CDR2 FQGNSA. Trimming took 3 bases from V and 4 from J; bases not matched to a gene: 9. The CDR3 spans 16 residues. CDR3 coding DNA: TGTGCCAGCAGCTTTCGGACAGGGGAAGCGAGCACTGAAGCTTTCTTT. Its protein product is CASSFRTGEASTEAFF. Filled out from reference TRBV7-2 and TRBJ1-1, the complete variable domain reads GAGVSQSPSNKVTEKGKDVELRCDPISGHTALYWYRQSLGQGLEFLIYFQGNSAPDKSGLPSDRFSAERTGGSVSTLTIQRTQQEDSAVYLCASSFRTGEASTEAFFGQGTRLTVV.

In its sample, this clonotype was seen once. The CDR3 loop reads CASLTAGSGYTF. The DNA for the CDR3 is TGTGCCAGTCTTACGGCCGGGAGCGGCTACACCTTC. The gene calls are TRBV6-5 and TRBJ1-2; D call uncertain. This CDR3 comprises 12 residues. Looked up from germline, CDR1 is MNHEY and CDR2 is SVGAGI. Trimming left V 9 bases short and J 8 bases short, with 16 bases between.

V gene TRBV20-1 combines with J gene TRBJ2-2; D ambiguous. The V end lost 3 bases, the J end lost 7 bases, and 12 bases lay between the germline ends. The CDR3 spans 13 residues. CDR1 and CDR2 from the germline V gene are DFQATT and SNEGSKA (reference sequence). The CDR3 reads CSARGIRIGELFF. As DNA, the CDR3 is TGCAGTGCTAGGGGGATCCGAATCGGGGAGCTGTTTTTT.